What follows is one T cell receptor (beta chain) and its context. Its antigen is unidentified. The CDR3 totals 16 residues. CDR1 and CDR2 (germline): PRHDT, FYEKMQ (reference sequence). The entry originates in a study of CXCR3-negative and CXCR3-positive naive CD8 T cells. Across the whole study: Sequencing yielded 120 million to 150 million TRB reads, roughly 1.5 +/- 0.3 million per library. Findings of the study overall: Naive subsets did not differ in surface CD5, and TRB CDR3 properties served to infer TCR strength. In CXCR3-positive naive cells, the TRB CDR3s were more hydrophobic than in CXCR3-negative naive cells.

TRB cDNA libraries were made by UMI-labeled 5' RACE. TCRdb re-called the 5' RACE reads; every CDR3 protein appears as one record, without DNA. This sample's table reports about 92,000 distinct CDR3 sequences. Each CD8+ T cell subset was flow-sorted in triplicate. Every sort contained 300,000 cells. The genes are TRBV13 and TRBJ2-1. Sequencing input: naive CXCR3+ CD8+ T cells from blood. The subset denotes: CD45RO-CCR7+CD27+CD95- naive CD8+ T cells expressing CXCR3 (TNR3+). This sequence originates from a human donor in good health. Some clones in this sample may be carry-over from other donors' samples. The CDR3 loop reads CASSSQQSTSYDEQFF. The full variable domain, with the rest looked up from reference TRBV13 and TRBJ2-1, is AAGVIQSPRHLIKEKRETATLKCYPIPRHDTVYWYQQGPGQDPQFLISFYEKMQSDKGSIPDRFSAQQFSDYHSELNMSSLELGDSALYFCASSSQQSTSYDEQFFGPGTRLTVL.